This T cell receptor beta chain appears in the sequencing data of a study of glioma-infiltrating T cells after dendritic cell vaccination. Time point specified: after dendritic cell vaccination, including at tumor progression/relapse. Fresh-frozen tumor tissue and more than two years of survival data were available for all. PBMC were collected before vaccination, two weeks after the third vaccination, and at progression. The immunoSEQ assay amplified TCRB CDR3 from up to roughly 2 ug DNA. The primer mix had 60 V beta and 13 J beta primers. Only in-frame clones appear in the TCRdb table, and some are missing; sequencing was by immunoSEQ multiplex PCR. The sample shows 65,000 or so clones, around nine tenths of them seen only once. The count of this clone is one. V was shortened by 0 bases and J by 1 base, with 9 bases between the two germline ends. Germline loops: CDR1 SGHTA, CDR2 FQGNSA. This CDR3 is 15 amino acids long.

The J gene is TRBJ1-1, the V gene TRBV7-2; possible D gene TRBD1, 5 bases. The material was blood, obtained after dendritic cell vaccination. This sequence originates from a human donor with glioblastoma. This chain's CDR3 is CASSLAGQGNTEAFF. CDR3 nucleotide sequence: TGTGCCAGCAGCTTAGCGGGTCAGGGGAACACTGAAGCTTTCTTT. The entire variable domain, with the rest obtained from reference TRBV7-2 and TRBJ1-1, is as follows: GAGVSQSPSNKVTEKGKDVELRCDPISGHTALYWYRQSLGQGLEFLIYFQGNSAPDKSGLPSDRFSAERTGGSVSTLTIQRTQQEDSAVYLCASSLAGQGNTEAFFGQGTRLTVV.